A selection of T cell receptor beta chains follows, all from one sample in a study of blood T cell repertoires in COVID-19. The data were produced by immunoSEQ multiplex PCR, yet TCRdb's version contains in-frame clones alone and is incomplete. The sample lists about 300,000 clones, around 90% seen once, with under 6% in the top ten. Sample: PBMCs or T cells enriched from blood (not recorded which). The origin of the receptors is a woman younger than 45 who had recovered from COVID-19. The CDR3 runs from the conserved cysteine through the conserved F or W. A D gene is named only where the DNA matches it firmly. The size entry is marked missing in some rows and otherwise reads once, few, many or a size class.

size: -
D: -
J: TRBJ2-2
V: TRBV7-3
CDR3: CASSRELTGELFF
DNA: TGTGCCAGCAGCCGGGAGCTCACCGGGGAGCTGTTTTTT

size: -
D: -
J: TRBJ1-3
V: TRBV29-1
CDR3: CSVAGGFLDGNTIYF
DNA: TGCAGCGTCGCCGGGGGGTTTTTGGATGGAAACACCATATATTTT

size: -
D: -
J: TRBJ1-5
V: TRBV6-6
CDR3: CASSPPGGQDQPQHF
DNA: TGTGCCAGCAGTCCCCCCGGGGGTCAAGATCAGCCCCAGCATTTT

size: -
D: TRBD1
J: TRBJ2-2
V: TRBV4-2
CDR3: CASSQDGTANTGELFF
DNA: TGTGCCAGCAGCCAAGATGGGACAGCGAACACCGGGGAGCTGTTTTTT

size: -
D: -
J: TRBJ1-2
V: TRBV7-9
CDR3: CASSWDTHYGYTF
DNA: TGTGCCAGCAGTTGGGACACGCACTATGGCTACACCTTC

size: -
D: -
J: TRBJ2-7
V: TRBV5-1
CDR3: CATSWGSQSVYEQYF
DNA: TGCGCCACCAGTTGGGGCAGTCAATCCGTCTACGAGCAGTACTTC

size: -
D: -
J: TRBJ1-2
V: TRBV5-8
CDR3: CASSLLVGGYGYTF
DNA: TGTGCCAGCAGCCTCTTGGTGGGGGGATATGGCTACACCTTC

size: -
D: -
J: TRBJ1-4
V: TRBV20-1
CDR3: CSASLGANEKLFF
DNA: TGCAGTGCTAGTTTGGGGGCAAATGAAAAACTGTTTTTT

size: few
D: -
J: TRBJ1-1
V: TRBV12-5
CDR3: CASGGGRPTEAFF
DNA: TGTGCTAGTGGGGGGGGGCGCCCCACTGAAGCTTTCTTT

size: -
D: -
J: TRBJ1-6
V: TRBV6-2/TRBV6-3
CDR3: CASSYGRENYSPLHF
DNA: TGTGCCAGCAGTTACGGGCGGGAAAATTATTCACCCCTCCACTTT

size: -
D: TRBD1
J: TRBJ1-6
V: TRBV19
CDR3: CASSGGQGMGSPLHF
DNA: TGTGCCAGTAGTGGTGGACAGGGGATGGGGTCACCCCTCCACTTT

size: -
D: TRBD1
J: TRBJ1-5
V: TRBV6-5
CDR3: CASRGQGADQPQHF
DNA: TGTGCCAGCAGGGGACAGGGGGCGGATCAGCCCCAGCATTTT

size: once
D: TRBD2
J: TRBJ2-1
V: TRBV10-3
CDR3: CAISGGGGAWNEQFF
DNA: TGTGCCATCAGTGGGGGCGGGGGGGCCTGGAATGAGCAGTTCTTC

size: -
D: -
J: TRBJ1-4
V: TRBV11-2
CDR3: CASSLSPTDEKLFF
DNA: TGTGCCAGCAGCTTAAGTCCCACGGATGAAAAACTGTTTTTT

size: -
D: -
J: TRBJ1-4
V: TRBV11-2
CDR3: CASSYTGATNEKLFF
DNA: TGTGCCAGCAGCTACACGGGAGCAACTAATGAAAAACTGTTTTTT

size: -
D: TRBD2
J: TRBJ2-1
V: TRBV30
CDR3: CAAARGALYNEQFF
DNA: TGTGCCGCAGCGCGGGGGGCTCTCTACAATGAGCAGTTCTTC

size: few
D: -
J: TRBJ2-3
V: TRBV5-1
CDR3: CASSSEKDTQYF
DNA: TGCGCCAGCAGTTCCGAGAAAGATACGCAGTATTTT

size: -
D: -
J: TRBJ2-4
V: TRBV2
CDR3: CASRTSSLLAKNIQYF
DNA: TGTGCCAGCAGGACTTCTAGCCTTCTCGCCAAAAACATTCAGTACTTC

size: -
D: -
J: TRBJ1-6
V: TRBV12-3/TRBV12-4
CDR3: CASSFGETPLHF
DNA: TGTGCCAGCAGTTTTGGGGAGACACCCCTCCACTTT

size: once
D: -
J: TRBJ2-3
V: TRBV5-1
CDR3: CASSLDVRSDTQYF
DNA: TGCGCCAGCAGCTTGGACGTTAGATCAGATACGCAGTATTTT

size: -
D: TRBD1
J: TRBJ1-2
V: TRBV6-6
CDR3: CASSSQGAGSYGYTF
DNA: TGTGCCAGCAGTTCCCAGGGGGCGGGTTCCTATGGCTACACCTTC

size: -
D: -
J: TRBJ1-3
V: TRBV9
CDR3: CASSATGTGNTIYF
DNA: TGTGCCAGCAGCGCGACAGGTACTGGAAACACCATATATTTT

size: -
D: -
J: TRBJ1-1
V: TRBV2
CDR3: CASSVHRSAEAFF
DNA: TGTGCCAGCAGTGTCCACAGGTCGGCTGAAGCTTTCTTT

size: -
D: TRBD1
J: TRBJ1-1
V: TRBV7-2
CDR3: CASSLAQGGFTEAFF
DNA: TGTGCCAGCAGCTTAGCACAGGGGGGATTCACTGAAGCTTTCTTT

size: -
D: TRBD1
J: TRBJ1-1
V: TRBV18
CDR3: CASSQTTGTNTEAFF
DNA: TGTGCCAGCTCACAAACGACAGGGACGAACACTGAAGCTTTCTTT

size: -
D: -
J: TRBJ2-3
V: TRBV5-1
CDR3: CASSLALGASSTDTQYF
DNA: TGCGCCAGCAGCTTGGCCTTGGGGGCCTCTAGCACAGATACGCAGTATTTT

size: -
D: -
J: TRBJ1-3
V: TRBV2
CDR3: CASGNSQGWAGNTIYF
DNA: TGTGCCAGCGGAAATTCACAGGGTTGGGCTGGAAACACCATATATTTT

size: -
D: -
J: TRBJ1-2
V: TRBV9
CDR3: CASSDRTVYGYTF
DNA: TGTGCCAGCAGCGACCGGACAGTCTATGGCTACACCTTC

size: -
D: -
J: TRBJ2-7
V: TRBV10-3
CDR3: CAISEPGGTTWEQYF
DNA: TGTGCCATCAGTGAACCTGGAGGGACGACCTGGGAGCAGTACTTC

size: -
D: TRBD2
J: TRBJ2-2
V: TRBV9
CDR3: CASSPLAGGHNTGELFF
DNA: TGTGCCAGCAGCCCGCTAGCGGGGGGCCACAACACCGGGGAGCTGTTTTTT

size: -
D: -
J: TRBJ1-1
V: TRBV4-2
CDR3: CASSQAGRNTEAFF
DNA: TGTGCCAGCAGCCAAGCTGGCCGGAACACTGAAGCTTTCTTT

size: -
D: TRBD2
J: TRBJ2-7
V: TRBV5-6
CDR3: CASSLAGLAYEQYF
DNA: TGTGCCAGCAGCTTGGCGGGACTAGCTTACGAGCAGTACTTC

size: -
D: TRBD1
J: TRBJ1-1
V: TRBV5-1
CDR3: CASSLQGGDTEAFF
DNA: TGCGCCAGCAGCTTACAGGGGGGTGACACTGAAGCTTTCTTT

size: -
D: -
J: TRBJ1-2
V: TRBV7-3
CDR3: CASSLGPRGVDYGYTF
DNA: TGTGCCAGCAGCTTAGGACCCCGGGGAGTCGACTATGGCTACACCTTC

size: -
D: TRBD1
J: TRBJ2-6
V: TRBV9
CDR3: CASSVGGTVFSGANVLTF
DNA: TGTGCCAGCAGCGTAGGGGGGACAGTGTTCTCTGGGGCCAACGTCCTGACTTTC

size: -
D: -
J: TRBJ2-7
V: TRBV19
CDR3: CASSIGTPGEQYF
DNA: TGTGCCAGTAGTATCGGCACACCGGGGGAGCAGTACTTC

size: -
D: -
J: TRBJ2-5
V: TRBV9
CDR3: CASSVDEGETQYF
DNA: TGTGCCAGCAGCGTGGACGAGGGAGAGACCCAGTACTTC

size: -
D: -
J: TRBJ1-5
V: TRBV7-3
CDR3: CASSPRAGEPQHF
DNA: TGTGCCAGCAGCCCACGTGCAGGGGAGCCCCAGCATTTT

size: few
D: -
J: TRBJ1-2
V: TRBV7-8
CDR3: CASSLFAGAVNYGYTF
DNA: TGTGCCAGCAGCTTATTTGCGGGGGCAGTGAACTATGGCTACACCTTC

size: -
D: -
J: TRBJ1-3
V: TRBV3-1/TRBV3-2
CDR3: CASSQGQGSGNTIYF
DNA: TGTGCCAGCAGCCAAGGGCAGGGATCTGGAAACACCATATATTTT

size: -
D: -
J: TRBJ2-2
V: TRBV5-4
CDR3: CASSLLQDGGELFF
DNA: TGTGCCAGCAGCTTGTTACAGGATGGCGGGGAGCTGTTTTTT

size: -
D: -
J: TRBJ1-4
V: TRBV20-1
CDR3: CSASDGGTNEKLFF
DNA: TGCAGTGCTAGTGACGGGGGAACTAATGAAAAACTGTTTTTT

size: -
D: -
J: TRBJ2-2
V: TRBV5-5
CDR3: CASSLWGSETGELFF
DNA: TGTGCCAGCAGCTTGTGGGGCTCGGAGACCGGGGAGCTGTTTTTT

size: -
D: -
J: TRBJ1-3
V: TRBV4-1
CDR3: CASSQRSAGITGNTIYF
DNA: TGCGCCAGCAGCCAACGCTCTGCAGGGATCACTGGAAACACCATATATTTT

size: -
D: -
J: TRBJ2-5
V: TRBV9
CDR3: CASSVAARGETQYF
DNA: TGTGCCAGCAGCGTAGCGGCCAGGGGAGAGACCCAGTACTTC

size: few
D: -
J: TRBJ1-1
V: TRBV29-1
CDR3: CSVVGRQTNTEAFF
DNA: TGCAGCGTTGTCGGGAGACAAACGAACACTGAAGCTTTCTTT